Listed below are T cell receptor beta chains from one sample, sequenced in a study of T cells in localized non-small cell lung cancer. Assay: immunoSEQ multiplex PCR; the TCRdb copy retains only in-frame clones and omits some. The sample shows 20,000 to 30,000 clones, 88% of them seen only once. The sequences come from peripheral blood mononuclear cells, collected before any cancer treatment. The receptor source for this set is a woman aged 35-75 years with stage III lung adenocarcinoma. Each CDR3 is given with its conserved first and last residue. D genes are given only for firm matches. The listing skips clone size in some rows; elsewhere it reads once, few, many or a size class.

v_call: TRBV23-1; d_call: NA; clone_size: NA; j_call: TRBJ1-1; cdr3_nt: TGCGCCAGCAGTCAATCTCTTTTAATGGGAGGGTCGTGCACTGAAGCTTTCTTT; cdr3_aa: CASSQSLLMGGSCTEAFF
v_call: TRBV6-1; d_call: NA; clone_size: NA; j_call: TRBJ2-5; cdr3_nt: TGTGCCAGCGCCATTAGCGGAGAGACCCAGTACTTC; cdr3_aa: CASAISGETQYF
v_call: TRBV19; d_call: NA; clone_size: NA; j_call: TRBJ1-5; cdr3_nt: TGTGCCAGTACCCCAGGCGGGCGGTCGGGTAGTAATCAGCCCCAGCATTTT; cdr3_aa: CASTPGGRSGSNQPQHF
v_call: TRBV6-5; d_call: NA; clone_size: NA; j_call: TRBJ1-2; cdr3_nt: TGTGCCAGCAGCCAAGACAGCCCCGGGGACTATGGCTACACCTTC; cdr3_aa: CASSQDSPGDYGYTF
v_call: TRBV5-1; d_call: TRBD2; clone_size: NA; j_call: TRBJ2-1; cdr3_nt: TGCGCCAGCAGCTTACCCCTAGCGGGAGGTGACAATGAGCAGTTCTTC; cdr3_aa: CASSLPLAGGDNEQFF
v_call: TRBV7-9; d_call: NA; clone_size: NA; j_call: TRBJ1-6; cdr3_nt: TGTGCCAGCAGCTTATCGGGGTGGAATTCACCCCTCCACTTT; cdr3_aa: CASSLSGWNSPLHF
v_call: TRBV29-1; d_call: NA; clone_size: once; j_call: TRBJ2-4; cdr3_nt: TGCAGCGTTGAAGGACAGCGGAACATTCAGTACTTC; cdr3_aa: CSVEGQRNIQYF
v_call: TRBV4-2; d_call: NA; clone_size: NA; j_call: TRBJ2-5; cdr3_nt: TGTGCCAGCAGCCAAGTGCGGGGCAGTCGAGAGACCCAGTACTTC; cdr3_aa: CASSQVRGSRETQYF
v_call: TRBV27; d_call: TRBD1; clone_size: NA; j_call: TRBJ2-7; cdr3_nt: TGTGCCAGCAGTCCTGGACAGGGTTGGACCTACGAGCAGTACTTC; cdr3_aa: CASSPGQGWTYEQYF
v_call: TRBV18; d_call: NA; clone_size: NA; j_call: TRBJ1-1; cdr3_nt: TGTGCCAGCTCACCAGGATCTGGGCGGAGCCTGAACACTGAAGCTTTCTTT; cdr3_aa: CASSPGSGRSLNTEAFF
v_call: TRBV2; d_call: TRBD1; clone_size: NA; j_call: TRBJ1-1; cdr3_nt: TGTGCCAGCAAAGCATCTGGGACAGAACCCATGAACACTGAAGCTTTCTTT; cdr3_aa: CASKASGTEPMNTEAFF
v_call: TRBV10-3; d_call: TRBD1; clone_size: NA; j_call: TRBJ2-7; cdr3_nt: TGTGCCATCAAATCGGGACAGATCTCCTACGAGCAGTACTTC; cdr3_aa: CAIKSGQISYEQYF
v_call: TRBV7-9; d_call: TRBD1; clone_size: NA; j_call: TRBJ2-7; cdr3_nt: TGTGCCAGCAGCTTAGGTGACAGGGGGGCTACCTACGAGCAGTACTTC; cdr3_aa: CASSLGDRGATYEQYF
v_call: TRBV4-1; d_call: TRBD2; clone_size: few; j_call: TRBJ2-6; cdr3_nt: TGCGCCAGCAGTCGGGGGGGGCTAGTCTCTGGGGCCAACGTCCTGACTTTC; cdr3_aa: CASSRGGLVSGANVLTF
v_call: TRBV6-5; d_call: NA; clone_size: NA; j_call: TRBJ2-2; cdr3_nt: TGTGCCAGCAGTTACCTGAACACCGGGGAGCTGTTTTTT; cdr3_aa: CASSYLNTGELFF
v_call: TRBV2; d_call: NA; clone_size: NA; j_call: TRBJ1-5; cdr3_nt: TGTGCCAGCAGTATTAACCTCAATCAGCCCCAGCATTTT; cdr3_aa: CASSINLNQPQHF
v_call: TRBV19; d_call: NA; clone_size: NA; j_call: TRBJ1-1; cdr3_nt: TGTGCCAGTAGTCCTACGAGCGGGAGACATCCGAGGATGAACACTGAAGCTTTCTTT; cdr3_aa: CASSPTSGRHPRMNTEAFF
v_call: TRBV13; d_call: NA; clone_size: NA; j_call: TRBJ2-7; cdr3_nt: TGTGCCAGCAGCTTAGCGGGGGCCCACGAGCAGTACTTC; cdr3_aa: CASSLAGAHEQYF
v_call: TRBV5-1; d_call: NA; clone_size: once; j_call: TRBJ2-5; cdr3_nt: TGCGCCAGCAGCCGAAACAGTGAGACCCAGTACTTC; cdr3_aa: CASSRNSETQYF
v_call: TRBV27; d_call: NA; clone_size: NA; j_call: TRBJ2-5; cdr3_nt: TGTGCCAGCAGTATCGGACGGTCAGGGGCCCAGTACTTC; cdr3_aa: CASSIGRSGAQYF
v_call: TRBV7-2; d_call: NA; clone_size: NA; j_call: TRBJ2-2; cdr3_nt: TGTGCCAGCAGCTTAGACGGAGCCGGGGAGCTGTTTTTT; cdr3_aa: CASSLDGAGELFF
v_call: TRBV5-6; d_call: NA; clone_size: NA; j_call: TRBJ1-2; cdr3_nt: TGTGCCAGCAGCTCTTCCCTTAACTATGGCTACACCTTC; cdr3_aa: CASSSSLNYGYTF
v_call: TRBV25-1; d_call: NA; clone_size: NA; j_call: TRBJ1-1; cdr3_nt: TGTGCCAGCAGTATTCTAGGGGGTGAAGCTTTCTTT; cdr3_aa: CASSILGGEAFF
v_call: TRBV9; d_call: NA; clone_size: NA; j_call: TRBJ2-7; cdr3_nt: TGTGCCAGCAGCGTAGGGGTGACAGGAGACTACGAGCAGTACTTC; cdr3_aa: CASSVGVTGDYEQYF
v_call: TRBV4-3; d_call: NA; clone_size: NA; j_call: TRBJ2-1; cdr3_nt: TGCGCCAGCAGCCAAGATGGGCAGGGGACCTACAATGAGCAGTTCTTC; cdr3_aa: CASSQDGQGTYNEQFF
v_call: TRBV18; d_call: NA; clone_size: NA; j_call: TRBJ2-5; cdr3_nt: TGTGCCAGCTCACCCTCACAAGAGACCCAGTACTTC; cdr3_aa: CASSPSQETQYF
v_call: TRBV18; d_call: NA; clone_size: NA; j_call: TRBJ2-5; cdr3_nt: TGTGCCAGCTCACCACCGGGTTCGGGGAGGAAAGAGACCCAGTACTTC; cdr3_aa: CASSPPGSGRKETQYF
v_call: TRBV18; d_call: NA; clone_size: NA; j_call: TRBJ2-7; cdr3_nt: TGTGCCAGCTCACCTCAGGGCTCCTACGAGCAGTACTTC; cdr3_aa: CASSPQGSYEQYF
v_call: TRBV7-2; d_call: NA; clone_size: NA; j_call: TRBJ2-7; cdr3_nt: TGTGCCAGCAGCTTAAGGAGGCCCCCCTACGAGCAGTACTTC; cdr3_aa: CASSLRRPPYEQYF
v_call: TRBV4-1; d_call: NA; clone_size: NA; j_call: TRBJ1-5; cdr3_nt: TGCGCCAGCAGCCCCGCCCCTGGAAGCAATCAGCCCCAGCATTTT; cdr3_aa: CASSPAPGSNQPQHF
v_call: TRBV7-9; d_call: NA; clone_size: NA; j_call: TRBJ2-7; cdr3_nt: TGTGCCAGCAGCCAAGGGGGCGAGCAGTACTTC; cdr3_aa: CASSQGGEQYF
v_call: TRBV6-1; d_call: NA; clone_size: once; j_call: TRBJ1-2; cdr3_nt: TGTGCCAGCAGTGATCCGGGCGAGAACTATGGCTACACCTTC; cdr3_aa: CASSDPGENYGYTF
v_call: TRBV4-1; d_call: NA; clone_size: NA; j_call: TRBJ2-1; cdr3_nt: TGCGCCAGCAGCCCGGAGTGGGGGGCCTCTTCCTACAATGAGCAGTTCTTC; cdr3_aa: CASSPEWGASSYNEQFF
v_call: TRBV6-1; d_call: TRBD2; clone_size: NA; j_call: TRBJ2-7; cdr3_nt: TGTGCCAGCAGACTAGCGGGAGCTTTTGAGCAGTACTTC; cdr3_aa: CASRLAGAFEQYF
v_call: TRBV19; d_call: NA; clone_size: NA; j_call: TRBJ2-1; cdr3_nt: TGTGCCAGTAGTATGGCGATTTGGAACAATGAGCAGTTCTTC; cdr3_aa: CASSMAIWNNEQFF
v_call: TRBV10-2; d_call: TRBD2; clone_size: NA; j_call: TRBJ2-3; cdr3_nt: TGCGCCAGTAACGGACTAGCGGGGGGGCCTACAGATACGCAGTATTTT; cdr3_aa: CASNGLAGGPTDTQYF
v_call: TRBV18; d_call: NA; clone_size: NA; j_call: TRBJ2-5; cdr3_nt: TGTGCCAGCTCACCGCGCCGAAACAAAGAGACCCAGTACTTC; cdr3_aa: CASSPRRNKETQYF
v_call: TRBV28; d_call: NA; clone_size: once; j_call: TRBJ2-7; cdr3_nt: TGTGCCAGCAGTTTTTTTAAATTCTTTGGTGTCGGGAGTTACGAGCAGTACTTC; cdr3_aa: CASSFFKFFGVGSYEQYF
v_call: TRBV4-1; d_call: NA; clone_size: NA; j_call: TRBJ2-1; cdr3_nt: TGCGCCAGCAGCCAAGATGCGAGGGAAGCCTACAATGAGCAGTTCTTC; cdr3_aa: CASSQDAREAYNEQFF
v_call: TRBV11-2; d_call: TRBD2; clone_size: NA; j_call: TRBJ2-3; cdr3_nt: TGTGCCAGCAGCCCTCTAGCGGGGGGGAAGGCAGATACGCAGTATTTT; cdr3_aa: CASSPLAGGKADTQYF
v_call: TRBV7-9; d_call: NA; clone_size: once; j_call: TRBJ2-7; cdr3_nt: TGTGCCAGCAGCTTAGAGTTTACAGAGCAGTACTTC; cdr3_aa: CASSLEFTEQYF
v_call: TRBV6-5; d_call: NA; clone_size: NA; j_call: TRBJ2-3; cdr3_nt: TGTGCCAGCAGCCCCAAGGATACGCAGTATTTT; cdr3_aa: CASSPKDTQYF
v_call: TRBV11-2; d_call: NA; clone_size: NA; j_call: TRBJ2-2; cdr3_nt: TGTGCCAGCAGCTCCCGGAGGACTTCAAACACCGGGGAGCTGTTTTTT; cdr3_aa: CASSSRRTSNTGELFF
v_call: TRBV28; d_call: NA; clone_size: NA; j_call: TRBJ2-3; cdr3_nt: TGTGCCAGCAGTTCTTCAGTCCCAGATACGCAGTATTTT; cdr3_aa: CASSSSVPDTQYF
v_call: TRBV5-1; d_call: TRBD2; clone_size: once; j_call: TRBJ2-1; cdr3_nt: TGCGCCAGCAGCTTTGGGGAGGGTTACAATGAGCAGTTCTTC; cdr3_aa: CASSFGEGYNEQFF
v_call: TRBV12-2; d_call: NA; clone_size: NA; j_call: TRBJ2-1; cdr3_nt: TGTGCAAGCCCCAACGGCCGGGACAGGGATGTTCGTTCGCCCTACAATGAGCAGTTCTTC; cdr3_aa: CASPNGRDRDVRSPYNEQFF
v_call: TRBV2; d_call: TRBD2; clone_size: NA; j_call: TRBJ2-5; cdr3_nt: TGTGCCAGCGGGGGGAGGGCTGAGACCCAGTACTTC; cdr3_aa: CASGGRAETQYF
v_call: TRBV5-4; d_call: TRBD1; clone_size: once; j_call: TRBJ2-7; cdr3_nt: TGTGCCAGCAGCTTGGCGACAGGGGTTGGCGAGCAGTACTTC; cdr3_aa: CASSLATGVGEQYF
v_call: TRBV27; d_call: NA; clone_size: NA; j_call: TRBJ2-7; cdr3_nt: TGTGCCAGCAGTGCGGGACTGGGTCCCCCCGAGCAGTACTTC; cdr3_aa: CASSAGLGPPEQYF
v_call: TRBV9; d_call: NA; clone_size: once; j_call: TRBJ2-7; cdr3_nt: TGTGCCAGCAGCGCGACTAGATTCTCCTCCCACGAGCAGTACTTC; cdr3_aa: CASSATRFSSHEQYF
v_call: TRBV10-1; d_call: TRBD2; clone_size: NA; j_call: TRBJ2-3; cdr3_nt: TGCGCCAGCAGTGTGGGGGGGGAGCCTCACACAGATACGCAGTATTTT; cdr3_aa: CASSVGGEPHTDTQYF
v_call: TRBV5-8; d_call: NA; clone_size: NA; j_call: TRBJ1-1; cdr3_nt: TGTGCCAGCAGCTTGAGGCCGGGTTGGAAGAACACTGAAGCTTTCTTT; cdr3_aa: CASSLRPGWKNTEAFF
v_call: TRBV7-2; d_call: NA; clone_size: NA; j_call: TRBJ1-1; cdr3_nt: TGTGCCAGCAGGCCCCAAGGGGGGGCCGGGAACACTGAAGCTTTCTTT; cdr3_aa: CASRPQGGAGNTEAFF
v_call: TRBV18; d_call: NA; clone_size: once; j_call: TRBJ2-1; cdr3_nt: TGTGCCAGCTCACCTAGGGTTGGGGATTACAATGAGCAGTTCTTC; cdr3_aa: CASSPRVGDYNEQFF
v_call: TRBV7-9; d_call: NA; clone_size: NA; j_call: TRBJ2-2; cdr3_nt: TGTGCCAGCAGTAGATCTTACGGGGCCGGCACCGGGGAGCTGTTTTTT; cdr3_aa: CASSRSYGAGTGELFF
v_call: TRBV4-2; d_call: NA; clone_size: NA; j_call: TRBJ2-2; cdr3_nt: TGTGCCAGCAGCCAAGATGTACTAGATTACTCACGGGAGCTGTTTTTT; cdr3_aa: CASSQDVLDYSRELFF
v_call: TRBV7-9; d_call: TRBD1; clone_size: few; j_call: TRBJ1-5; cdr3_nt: TGTGCCAGCAGCTGGGACAGCCGATCAGGTCAGCCCCAGCATTTT; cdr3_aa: CASSWDSRSGQPQHF
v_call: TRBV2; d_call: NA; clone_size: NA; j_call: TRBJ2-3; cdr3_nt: TGTGCCAGCAGCGAGACTAGTTCAGATACGCAGTATTTT; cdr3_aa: CASSETSSDTQYF